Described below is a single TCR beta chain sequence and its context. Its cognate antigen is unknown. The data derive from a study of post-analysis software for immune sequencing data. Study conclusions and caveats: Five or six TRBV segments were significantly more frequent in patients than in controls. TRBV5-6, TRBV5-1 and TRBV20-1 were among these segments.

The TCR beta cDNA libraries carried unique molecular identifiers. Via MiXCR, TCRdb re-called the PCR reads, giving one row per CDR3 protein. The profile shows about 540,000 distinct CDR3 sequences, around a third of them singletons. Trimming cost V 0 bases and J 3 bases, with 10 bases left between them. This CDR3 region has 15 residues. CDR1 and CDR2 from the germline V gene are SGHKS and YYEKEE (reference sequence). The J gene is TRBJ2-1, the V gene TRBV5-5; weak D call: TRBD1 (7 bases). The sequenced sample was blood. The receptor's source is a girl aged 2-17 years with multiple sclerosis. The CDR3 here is CASSLDQGGYNEQFF. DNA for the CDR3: TGTGCCAGCAGCTTGGACCAGGGGGGCTACAATGAGCAGTTCTTC. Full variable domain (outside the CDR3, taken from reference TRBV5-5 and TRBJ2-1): DAGVTQSPTHLIKTRGQQVTLRCSPISGHKSVSWYQQVLGQGPQFIFQYYEKEERGRGNFPDRFSARQFPNYSSELNVNALLLGDSALYLCASSLDQGGYNEQFFGPGTRLTVL.